This TCR beta chain was retrieved from a study of blood T cell repertoires in COVID-19. In the original workflow: The authors estimated nucleated cell counts from reference gene primer amplification. Sequencing used immunoSEQ multiplex PCR; TCRdb keeps in-frame clones, though not all of them. V and J calls and clone size are given by that table; D and trimming were obtained from the DNA. This table has 120,000 or so clones, around 87% appearing once. The CDR3 loop spans 13 amino acids. V lost 6 bases to trimming and J lost 1 base, with 9 bases between them. The germline V gene has CDR1 MGHRA and CDR2 YSYEKL.

The genes are TRBV4-1 and TRBJ1-1; TRBD1 might be the D (6 bases). Sequenced sample: peripheral blood. The TCR sequence derives from a man between 50 and 59 years old with acute or convalescent COVID-19. CDR3 DNA: TGCGCCAGCAGTGGGACATCGAACACTGAAGCTTTCTTT. Translation: CASSGTSNTEAFF.